One sample yielded the 31 T cell receptor beta chains listed below, sequenced in a study of T cell responses to AZD1222 COVID-19 vaccine. Produced via immunoSEQ multiplex PCR; TCRdb's table is partial and in-frame only. The sample holds 120,000 or so clones, 65% to 90% seen once. The sequencing here drew on peripheral blood, taken 28 days after the second AZD1222 dose. Receptors originate from an adult who received the AZD1222 COVID-19 vaccine.

The chain has TRBV7-2 and TRBJ2-7, with D maybe TRBD1 (5 bases). This CDR3 spans 13 amino acids. Trimming removed 2 bases from V and 4 bases from J, with 9 bases in between. Per the germline V gene, CDR1 is SGHTA and CDR2 is FQGNSA. The CDR3 sequence: CASSLQGRYEQYF. CDR3 in DNA: TGTGCCAGCAGCTTACAGGGTAGATACGAGCAGTACTTC.

This rearrangement joins TRBV6-5 to TRBJ1-1; D is unclear. The CDR3 runs to 16 residues. Germline V gene sequence: CDR1 MNHEY, CDR2 SVGAGI. V was shortened by 4 bases and J by 0 bases, with 15 bases between the two germline ends. CDR3 residues: CASSLDPYSMNTEAFF. CDR3 nucleotide sequence: TGTGCCAGCAGTTTGGACCCATATTCCATGAACACTGAAGCTTTCTTT.

The rearrangement links TRBV2 to TRBJ1-6, with D perhaps TRBD1 (5 bases). Trimming shortened V by 6 bases and J by 7 bases, and 10 bases separated the two germline ends. In germline, CDR1 is SNHLY, CDR2 FYNNEI. There are 13 residues in the CDR3. This chain's CDR3 is CASSAGYNSPLHF. In DNA, the CDR3 is TGTGCCAGCAGCGCAGGGTACAATTCACCCCTCCACTTT.

This clone was seen just once. The chain carries TRBV30 and TRBJ2-7; 12 bases are a match to TRBD2. The CDR3 sequence is 15 residues long. The V gene's germline CDR1 is GTSNPN and CDR2 SVGIG (reference sequence). Trimming removed 1 base from V and 1 base from J; junction bases left unmatched: 2. Written as DNA, the CDR3 is TGTGCCTGGAGTGCCACTAGCGGGGGGTCCTACGAGCAGTACTTC. Translated, it gives CAWSATSGGSYEQYF. The variable domain in full, with the rest retrieved from reference TRBV30 and TRBJ2-7, is SQTIHQWPATLVQPVGSPLSLECTVEGTSNPNLYWYRQAAGRGLQLLFYSVGIGQISSEVPQNLSASRPQDRQFILSSKKLLLSDSGFYLCAWSATSGGSYEQYFGPGTRLTVT.

The sample holds a few counts of this clone. Within the sample, other DNA sequences also encode this same CDR3. The chain has TRBV5-1 and TRBJ1-2; D gene unclear. The CDR3 is 12 amino acids. Germline CDR1 reads SGHRS; CDR2 reads YFSETQ. Trimming cost V 0 bases and J 8 bases, with 8 bases left between them. The CDR3 sequence is CASSLEGYGYTF. CDR3 in DNA: TGCGCCAGCAGCTTGGAAGGGTACGGCTACACCTTC.

This clone was seen more than once but under ten times. V is TRBV7-2 and J is TRBJ1-2; 7 bases are a match to TRBD1. In germline, CDR1 is SGHTA, CDR2 FQGNSA. The CDR3 runs 14 residues. After removal of 5 bases from V and 0 bases from J, the junction contained 3 bases not matched to a gene. The CDR3, as DNA: TGTGCCAGCAGCCCGGGACAGACTAACTATGGCTACACCTTC. Its protein product is CASSPGQTNYGYTF.

The V call is TRBV6-1, the J call TRBJ1-5, with 7 bases identical to TRBD1. V was clipped by 4 bases and J by 1 base; unmatched bases: 10. Germline values: CDR1 MNHNS, CDR2 SASEGT. This CDR3 comprises 17 residues. The CDR3 sequence: CASSGRTGPRSNQPQHF. The CDR3 bases are TGTGCCAGCAGTGGGAGGACAGGACCTCGGAGCAATCAGCCCCAGCATTTT.

This rearrangement joins TRBV7-9 to TRBJ2-2; TRBD1 might be the D (7 bases). V dropped 5 bases and J dropped 7 bases, with 14 bases sitting between them. CDR1 is SEHNR and CDR2 is FQNEAQ in the germline V gene (reference sequence). The CDR3 loop spans 14 amino acids. The CDR3, as DNA: TGTGCCAGCAGCCTAGGAGGGGGCATCGGGGAGCTGTTTTTT. Translating it yields CASSLGGGIGELFF.

As concerns this clone: The same CDR3 is also encoded by other DNA sequences in this sample. The CDR3 coding sequence is TGTGCCAGCAGCTCAACCACAGATACGCAGTATTTT. Its protein is CASSSTTDTQYF. The J gene is TRBJ2-3, the V gene TRBV7-9; D is ambiguous. From germline, CDR1 is SEHNR and CDR2 FQNEAQ (reference sequence). V lost 4 bases and J 2 bases, leaving 4 bases between the germline ends. The length of the CDR3 is 12 residues.

This clone was counted a few times. The V and J genes are TRBV4-3 and TRBJ2-3; D gene unclear. Per germline, CDR1 LGHNA and CDR2 YSLEER. Trimming took 0 bases from V and 0 from J, leaving 7 bases between them. The CDR3 extends over 15 amino acids. Here the CDR3 reads CASSQDGRSTDTQYF. CDR3 coding DNA: TGCGCCAGCAGCCAAGATGGTCGGAGCACAGATACGCAGTATTTT.

This clone was found many times. V is TRBV25-1 and J is TRBJ1-3; D may be TRBD1 (6 bases). The CDR3 consists of 17 residues. Germline loops: CDR1 MGHDK, CDR2 SYGVNS. Trimming shortened V by 7 bases and J by 0 bases, and 19 bases separated the two germline ends. The CDR3 DNA reads TGTGCCAGCAAGGTGATCAATGAAGGGGGCTCTGGAAACACCATATATTTT. Amino acids: CASKVINEGGSGNTIYF.

The V gene is TRBV19, the J gene TRBJ2-3; 8 nucleotides agree with TRBD2. Trimming at V came to 6 bases and at J to 0 bases, leaving 5 bases not matched to a gene. Germline V gene lookup returns CDR1 LNHDA and CDR2 SQIVND (reference sequence). This CDR3 spans 15 amino acids. The DNA of the CDR3 is TGTGCCAGTAGGGAGCGGGGGTATAGCACAGATACGCAGTATTTT. This codes for CASRERGYSTDTQYF.

This chain uses TRBV7-2 with TRBJ2-2; D not certain. The germline gives CDR1 SGHTA, CDR2 FQGNSA. The CDR3 is 16 residues long. The ends were cut back, 2 bases at V and 8 bases at J, with 18 bases in the middle. Written as DNA, the CDR3 is TGTGCCAGCAGCTTATTTCACCTTAGCTCATCTGGGGAGCTGTTTTTT. Amino acid sequence: CASSLFHLSSSGELFF.

This clone is a singleton in its sample. This chain links TRBV27 with TRBJ1-2, with D perhaps matching TRBD1 (6 bases). V was clipped by 4 bases and J by 2 bases, with 14 bases between them. The CDR3 totals 15 residues. Looked up from germline, CDR1 is MNHEY and CDR2 is SMNVEV (reference sequence). Here the CDR3 reads CASSSVVDRNYGYTF. CDR3 DNA sequence: TGTGCCAGCAGTTCAGTGGTGGACAGAAACTATGGCTACACCTTC.

The chain couples TRBV9 to TRBJ1-5; TRBD1 is a possible D gene (6 bases). Germline lookup yields CDR1 SGDLS and CDR2 YYNGEE. The germline V and J ends were trimmed by 8 bases and 7 bases, with 10 bases remaining between them. The CDR3 loop spans 11 amino acids. The CDR3 region is CARYRAQPQHF. DNA for the CDR3: TGTGCCAGATACAGGGCCCAGCCCCAGCATTTT.

This chain connects TRBV7-9 to TRBJ1-3, with 10 bases that match TRBD1. The junction had 10 bases not matched to a gene; V was cut back by 5 bases and J by 9 bases. CDR1 and CDR2 (germline): SEHNR, FQNEAQ (reference sequence). The CDR3 runs to 15 residues. CDR3 sequence (DNA): TGTGCCAGCAGCCGAGGGGGGACAGGGGAGTCCACCATATATTTT. This encodes CASSRGGTGESTIYF.

V gene TRBV11-3 combines with J gene TRBJ2-1; 7 bases align to TRBD2. V was pared by 5 bases and J by 10 bases, with 8 bases of the junction left unmatched. CDR1 and CDR2 (germline): SGHNT, YENEEA. This CDR3 spans 13 amino acids. The CDR3 DNA reads as TGTGCCAGCAGCCTTGCCTGGGGGGGGGAGCAGTTCTTC. It codes for CASSLAWGGEQFF.

This rearrangement joins TRBV28 to TRBJ1-5, with 8 bases lining up with TRBD1. V shed 6 bases and J 10 bases; nucleotides not matched to a gene: 14. Germline CDR1 and CDR2: MDHEN and SYDVKM. The CDR3 length is 15 residues. CDR3 protein: CASRAAGQVLVPQHF. CDR3 coding DNA: TGTGCCAGCAGGGCTGCGGGACAGGTTTTAGTTCCCCAGCATTTT.

The chain has TRBV5-1 and TRBJ2-1, with 7 bases matching TRBD2. The germline CDR1 and CDR2 sequences are SGHRS and YFSETQ. The CDR3 consists of 14 residues. The J segment lost 4 bases and the V segment lost 3 bases, leaving 4 bases of the junction unmatched. The CDR3, as DNA: TGCGCCAGCAGCTACGGGACTAATTACAATGAGCAGTTCTTC. Protein sequence: CASSYGTNYNEQFF.

The V call is TRBV28, the J call TRBJ2-2; possibly TRBD1 for D (6 bases). This CDR3 has 13 residues. V dropped 3 bases and J dropped 8 bases, with 10 bases sitting between them. CDR1 and CDR2 from the germline V gene are MDHEN and SYDVKM. DNA of the CDR3: TGTGCCAGCAGTTTGTGGGGGCTGGGGGAGCTGTTTTTT. It yields the protein CASSLWGLGELFF. The full variable domain, in which reference TRBV28 and TRBJ2-2 provide the parts outside the CDR3, is DVKVTQSSRYLVKRTGEKVFLECVQDMDHENMFWYRQDPGLGLRLIYFSYDVKMKEKGDIPEGYSVSREKKERFSLILESASTNQTSMYLCASSLWGLGELFFGEGSRLTVL.

The chain links TRBV11-2 to TRBJ2-3, with no clear D. Trimming pared 0 bases from V and 3 bases from J, leaving 4 bases between. Germline V gene sequence: CDR1 SGHAT, CDR2 FQNNGV. There are 13 residues in the CDR3. CDR3 in amino acids: CASSLDRTDTQYF. The CDR3 DNA reads as TGTGCCAGCAGCTTAGATCGGACAGATACGCAGTATTTT.

The table lists this clone with a count of one. This chain connects TRBV30 to TRBJ2-6; D is unclear. Germline CDR1 reads GTSNPN; CDR2 reads SVGIG (reference sequence). CDR3 length: 14 residues. V lost 3 bases, J lost 8 bases, and 14 bases lay in between. In nucleotides, the CDR3 is TGTGCCTGGAGGTCGGACCGTGGTCCCAACGTCCTGACTTTC. It specifies CAWRSDRGPNVLTF. Together with reference TRBV30 and TRBJ2-6, the CDR3 gives the full variable domain: SQTIHQWPATLVQPVGSPLSLECTVEGTSNPNLYWYRQAAGRGLQLLFYSVGIGQISSEVPQNLSASRPQDRQFILSSKKLLLSDSGFYLCAWRSDRGPNVLTFGAGSRLTVL.

For the CDR3, the DNA is TGTGCCAGCAGCATTTCCGGGACAGGGCATGTGTACTTC. Translation: CASSISGTGHVYF. This sequence joins TRBV7-9 and TRBJ2-7; TRBD1 aligns across 9 bases. Germline trimming cut 5 bases from V and 12 bases from J; bases unmatched to any gene: 11. Germline V gives CDR1 SEHNR, CDR2 FQNEAQ (reference sequence). This CDR3 has 13 residues.

This sequence joins TRBV7-2 and TRBJ2-1; 8 nucleotides align to TRBD2. The CDR3 covers 16 residues. Losses at the gene ends were 0 bases for V and 4 bases for J; bases not matched to a gene: 5. Per the germline V gene, CDR1 is SGHTA and CDR2 is FQGNSA. The CDR3 DNA follows: TGTGCCAGCAGCTTAGCGTCGGGCGGGGGGTACAATGAGCAGTTCTTC. Encoded protein: CASSLASGGGYNEQFF.

This clone appeared once. The rearrangement joins TRBV11-2 to TRBJ1-3, with D maybe TRBD1 (5 bases). V shed 5 bases and J shed 2 bases, with 13 bases lying between them. Germline loops: CDR1 SGHAT, CDR2 FQNNGV. The CDR3 sequence is 15 residues long. CDR3 sequence: CASSPGIQAGNTIYF. In DNA form, the CDR3 reads TGTGCCAGCAGCCCAGGGATTCAGGCTGGAAACACCATATATTTT.

V and J are TRBV5-6 and TRBJ1-2, with 7 bases identical to TRBD1. The junction had 5 bases not matched to a gene; V was cut back by 1 base and J by 2 bases. The CDR3 has 15 residues. CDR1 and CDR2 from the germline V gene are SGHDT and YYEEEE. DNA for the CDR3: TGTGCCAGCAGCTTGACCGGACAGGCCAACTATGGCTACACCTTC. This gives the protein CASSLTGQANYGYTF.

V and J are TRBV18 and TRBJ1-1, with D perhaps TRBD1 (5 bases). The CDR3 is made up of 13 amino acids. Trimming shortened V by 2 bases and J by 3 bases, and 7 bases separated the two germline ends. Germline V gene data show CDR1 as KGHSH and CDR2 as LQKENI. CDR3 DNA sequence: TGTGCCAGCTCACCAGAGGGGTACACTGAAGCTTTCTTT. As protein: CASSPEGYTEAFF.

This clone was picked up one time. V is TRBV10-3 and J is TRBJ1-2, with TRBD1 identical over 7 bases. CDR3 length equals 15 residues. V dropped 2 bases and J dropped 8; count of bases not matched to a gene: 11. Germline CDR1 reads ENHRY; CDR2 reads SYGVKD. The DNA of the CDR3 is TGTGCCATCAGTGAGGAGGCAGGGGGTTTACGGGGCTACACCTTC. It translates to CAISEEAGGLRGYTF.

V is TRBV11-3 and J is TRBJ2-1; 7 bases are shared with TRBD1. Unmatched junction bases numbered 11, after V lost 1 base and J lost 8 bases. The CDR3 contains 16 residues. Germline V CDR1 and CDR2: SGHNT, YENEEA. The CDR3 bases are TGTGCCAGCAGCTTAGGAGTCAGGGGGTTCGCGGATGAGCAGTTCTTC. This gives the protein CASSLGVRGFADEQFF.

CDR3 coding DNA: TGTGCCAGCAGTCAACAGGGGGACTATGGCTACACCTTC. Its translation: CASSQQGDYGYTF. The rearrangement uses TRBV25-1 and TRBJ1-2, with TRBD1 identical over 8 bases. The ends lost 5 bases at V and 3 bases at J; junction bases unmatched: 2. The CDR3 loop spans 13 amino acids. Germline CDR1 reads MGHDK; CDR2 reads SYGVNS.

V and J are TRBV19 and TRBJ2-7; 8 nucleotides agree with TRBD1. The CDR3 spans 15 residues. V lost 4 bases to trimming and J lost 9 bases; unmatched junction nucleotides: 14. Germline CDR1 and CDR2: LNHDA and SQIVND (reference sequence). The CDR3 is CASSRMDRVGSRQYF. CDR3 DNA sequence: TGTGCCAGTAGTAGGATGGACAGGGTTGGAAGTCGGCAGTACTTC.